These 21 T cell receptor beta chains were sequenced from one sample in a study of cytomegalovirus exposure and HLA in healthy donors. Clones were sequenced by immunoSEQ multiplex PCR, and TCRdb holds only the in-frame ones, with some missing. Of around 150,000 clones listed, 85% to 90% are singletons. The specimen sequenced was PBMCs. Every receptor here comes from a woman aged 25 to 39 in good health and CMV-seronegative.

This clone was counted a single time. Other DNA sequences in this sample translate to the same CDR3. The chain carries TRBV5-1 and TRBJ1-1; D is ambiguous. Deletions cut 0 bases from V and 1 base from J, with 10 bases between. The CDR3 runs to 15 residues. The germline V gene encodes CDR1 SGHRS and CDR2 YFSETQ. CDR3 DNA sequence: TGCGCCAGCAGCTTGGGTGGACGGAAGAACACTGAAGCTTTCTTT. This gives the protein CASSLGGRKNTEAFF.

The chain combines TRBV7-9 with TRBJ1-3; 7 bases fit TRBD1. Germline V lookup: CDR1 SEHNR, CDR2 FQNEAQ (reference sequence). This CDR3 has 15 residues. The V segment lost 6 bases and the J segment 0 bases; nucleotides outside the gene matches: 5. CDR3 protein: CASRATGSSGNTIYF. CDR3 DNA sequence: TGTGCCAGCAGGGCGACAGGGAGCTCTGGAAACACCATATATTTT. Drawing the rest from reference TRBV7-9 and TRBJ1-3, the complete variable domain is DTGVSQNPRHKITKRGQNVTFRCDPISEHNRLYWYRQTLGQGPEFLTYFQNEAQLEKSRLLSDRFSAERPKGSFSTLEIQRTEQGDSAMYLCASRATGSSGNTIYFGEGSWLTVV.

V and J are TRBV6-1 and TRBJ2-5; 8 bases align to TRBD1. Trimming cost V 10 bases and J 7 bases; bases outside gene matches: 11. The CDR3 runs to 13 residues. Germline values: CDR1 MNHNS, CDR2 SASEGT. The CDR3 nucleotides are TGTGCCACGACAGGGGTCACAAGCGGGACCCAGTACTTC. The encoded protein is CATTGVTSGTQYF.

The rearrangement links TRBV4-3 to TRBJ1-6, with a weak D call TRBD1 (6 bases). The CDR3 runs to 15 residues. CDR1 is LGHNA and CDR2 is YSLEER in the germline V gene. Trimming removed 4 bases at V and 3 bases at J, with 10 bases between. In DNA, the CDR3 is TGCGCCAGCAGCCTAGGACAGAACTATAATTCACCCCTCCACTTT. This encodes CASSLGQNYNSPLHF.

In nucleotides, the CDR3 is TGTGCCAGCACCGCCGGTAGCTCCTACGAGCAGTACTTC. It codes for CASTAGSSYEQYF. The rearrangement uses TRBV7-2 and TRBJ2-7; D uncertain. There are 13 residues in the CDR3. Germline CDR1 and CDR2: SGHTA and FQGNSA. With 7 bases removed from V and 0 bases from J, the gap between germline ends came to 10 bases. The full variable domain, in which reference TRBV7-2 and TRBJ2-7 provide the parts outside the CDR3, is GAGVSQSPSNKVTEKGKDVELRCDPISGHTALYWYRQSLGQGLEFLIYFQGNSAPDKSGLPSDRFSAERTGGSVSTLTIQRTQQEDSAVYLCASTAGSSYEQYFGPGTRLTVT.

V usage is TRBV2 and J usage is TRBJ2-7; D may correspond to TRBD1 or TRBD2 (5 bases each). The CDR3 sequence is 11 residues long. With 8 bases removed from V and 2 bases from J, the gap between germline ends came to 7 bases. CDR1 is SNHLY, CDR2 FYNNEI, per germline. Here the CDR3 DNA reads TGTGCCAGCGAGGGGACCTACGAGCAGTACTTC. Protein: CASEGTYEQYF.

This chain joins TRBV5-1 and TRBJ2-2; a weak D match, TRBD2 (6 bases). V was trimmed by 0 bases and J by 6 bases, leaving 9 bases between them. The CDR3 totals 14 residues. Germline values: CDR1 SGHRS, CDR2 YFSETQ. The DNA of the CDR3 is TGCGCCAGCAGCTTGGTGGAGGGGTCCGGGGAGCTGTTTTTT. It encodes CASSLVEGSGELFF.

This chain joins TRBV13 and TRBJ1-3; tentatively, D is TRBD1 (6 bases). Germline CDR1 is PRHDT and CDR2 is FYEKMQ (reference sequence). V was trimmed by 5 bases and J by 5 bases, leaving 16 bases between them. The CDR3 is 15 residues long. Here the CDR3 reads CASSPGERARNTIYF. The DNA of the CDR3 is TGTGCCAGCAGCCCAGGGGAGAGGGCGAGAAACACCATATATTTT.

The genes are TRBV18 and TRBJ1-3, with 8 bases that match TRBD1. V was clipped by 0 bases and J by 2 bases; unmatched bases: 0. The CDR3 loop spans 15 amino acids. CDR1 and CDR2 from the germline V gene are KGHSH and LQKENI. The CDR3 nucleotides read TGTGCCAGCTCACCACCGACAGGGGCTGGAAACACCATATATTTT. Its protein product is CASSPPTGAGNTIYF.

The genes are TRBV4-3 and TRBJ2-5; TRBD2 is a possible D gene (6 bases). This CDR3 region has 16 residues. CDR1 LGHNA and CDR2 YSLEER come from the germline V gene. The germline V and J ends were trimmed by 0 bases and 1 base, with 12 bases remaining between them. The CDR3 coding sequence is TGCGCCAGCAGCCAAGATCTCAGGAGGGGCCAAGAGACCCAGTACTTC. The encoded protein is CASSQDLRRGQETQYF.

The genes are TRBV7-2 and TRBJ2-2; weak D call: TRBD1 (6 bases). Germline CDR1 and CDR2: SGHTA and FQGNSA. Trimming took 5 bases from V and 2 from J, leaving 15 bases between them. This CDR3 comprises 16 residues. CDR3 residues: CASSPRPGDNTGELFF. The DNA for the CDR3 is TGTGCCAGCAGCCCCCGACCAGGGGATAACACCGGGGAGCTGTTTTTT.

This rearrangement joins TRBV7-9 to TRBJ1-5; 9 bases agree with TRBD1. V lost 5 bases to trimming and J lost 7 bases; unmatched junction nucleotides: 6. This CDR3 region has 14 residues. Germline lookup yields CDR1 SEHNR and CDR2 FQNEAQ (reference sequence). The CDR3 loop reads CASSPTGTGQPQHF. Here the CDR3 DNA reads TGTGCCAGCAGCCCGACAGGGACAGGGCAGCCCCAGCATTTT.

V and J are TRBV30 and TRBJ2-7; D call uncertain. Germline V CDR1 and CDR2: GTSNPN, SVGIG (reference sequence). The ends were cut back, 1 base at V and 3 bases at J, with 7 bases in the middle. CDR3 size: 12 residues. In DNA form, the CDR3 reads TGTGCCTGGAGTGAGCCCAACTACGAGCAGTACTTC. Protein sequence: CAWSEPNYEQYF.

Relative to its sample, this clone is hyperexpanded. The same CDR3 is also encoded by other DNA sequences in this sample. The rearrangement uses TRBV6-1 and TRBJ2-7; unclear D gene. This CDR3 spans 12 amino acids. Germline values: CDR1 MNHNS, CDR2 SASEGT. Trimming shortened V by 3 bases and J by 3 bases, and 6 bases separated the two germline ends. The CDR3 region is CASSEDGYEQYF. The CDR3 DNA is TGTGCCAGCAGTGAGGACGGCTACGAGCAGTACTTC.

The chain has TRBV4-1 and TRBJ2-7, with D maybe TRBD2 (5 bases). This CDR3 contains 15 residues. Trimming took off 0 bases at V and 0 bases at J, with 9 bases between the two ends. Per the germline V gene, CDR1 is MGHRA and CDR2 is YSYEKL. The CDR3 reads CASSQDPGDSYEQYF. The CDR3 coding sequence is TGCGCCAGCAGCCAAGATCCCGGGGACTCCTACGAGCAGTACTTC.

V is TRBV9 and J is TRBJ2-1, with 10 bases identical to TRBD2. There are 14 residues in the CDR3. V lost 2 bases, J lost 7 bases, and 3 bases stayed unmatched. CDR1 and CDR2 (germline): SGDLS, YYNGEE. The CDR3 loop reads CASSVSLAGNEQFF. CDR3 DNA: TGTGCCAGCAGCGTTTCACTAGCGGGGAATGAGCAGTTCTTC.

This clone occurred a few times. The CDR3 here is CASSLGGGTLNTEAFF. The CDR3 DNA sequence: TGTGCCAGCAGTTTGGGAGGGGGGACCTTGAACACTGAAGCTTTCTTT. The V gene is TRBV27, the J gene TRBJ1-1, with D perhaps TRBD1 (6 bases). V was cut by 3 bases and J by 0 bases, with 14 bases left in between. Per the germline V gene, CDR1 is MNHEY and CDR2 is SMNVEV (reference sequence). The CDR3 is made up of 16 amino acids.

This clone showed up just once. This chain joins TRBV11-2 and TRBJ2-7; 8 bases align to TRBD1. The ends lost 3 bases at V and 7 bases at J; junction bases unmatched: 5. The germline V gene has CDR1 SGHAT and CDR2 FQNNGV. CDR3 size: 13 residues. The CDR3 DNA sequence: TGTGCCAGCAGCTTCCAGGGGGCAGGAGAGCAGTACTTC. This gives the protein CASSFQGAGEQYF.

This chain links TRBV7-3 with TRBJ2-3; maybe TRBD2 (6 bases). This CDR3 comprises 17 residues. The germline V gene encodes CDR1 SGHTA and CDR2 FQGTGA. V lost 2 bases to trimming and J lost 0 bases, with 15 bases between them. The CDR3 coding sequence is TGTGCCAGCAGCTTACTAGGGGCGGGACTCAGCACAGATACGCAGTATTTT. Its translation is CASSLLGAGLSTDTQYF. Combining the CDR3 with reference TRBV7-3 and TRBJ2-3 gives the whole variable domain GAGVSQTPSNKVTEKGKYVELRCDPISGHTALYWYRQSLGQGPEFLIYFQGTGAADDSGLPNDRFFAVRPEGSVSTLKIQRTERGDSAVYLCASSLLGAGLSTDTQYFGPGTRLTVL.

The chain uses TRBV7-3 and TRBJ2-2; D is undetermined. The CDR3 sequence is 17 residues long. The germline V gene encodes CDR1 SGHTA and CDR2 FQGTGA. Deletions cut 2 bases from V and 0 bases from J, with 13 bases between. The CDR3 DNA sequence: TGTGCCAGCAGCTTATCCGGCAGCCGCGCGAACACCGGGGAGCTGTTTTTT. Amino acid sequence: CASSLSGSRANTGELFF.

Concerning this clone: In the same sample, other DNA sequences code for this CDR3. The rearrangement links TRBV9 to TRBJ2-5; the D call may be TRBD1 or TRBD2 (6 bases each). This CDR3 has 14 residues. CDR1 SGDLS and CDR2 YYNGEE come from the germline V gene. The germline V and J ends were trimmed by 0 bases and 5 bases, with 11 bases remaining between them. CDR3 amino acids: CASSVGGALETQYF. In DNA, the CDR3 is TGTGCCAGCAGCGTAGGGGGGGCTCTCGAGACCCAGTACTTC.